The entry that follows covers one TCR beta chain sequence. Antigen unknown. Sequencing was performed with immunoSEQ multiplex PCR; in TCRdb, only in-frame clones are kept and a portion is missing. This sample has 60,000 to 70,000 clones, with 79% found just once. These data originate in a study of radiotherapy plus CTLA-4 blockade in lung cancer. Looking at the study overall: Objective responses were seen in roughly 20% of patients, disease control in more than 30%. Whole-study results and caveats: In blood, tumor-derived TCR clones expanded after radiotherapy plus ipilimumab.

Germline loops: CDR1 SGHRS, CDR2 YFSETQ. The ends lost 3 bases at V and 3 bases at J; junction bases unmatched: 6. The CDR3 length is 14 residues. The source material was peripheral blood, sampled from a patient treated with radiotherapy plus ipilimumab. The origin of this receptor is a human donor with non-small cell lung cancer who had a complete response to radiotherapy plus ipilimumab. The chain is built from TRBV5-1 and TRBJ2-7, with TRBD1 identical over 7 bases. CDR3 protein: CASSSGTANYEQYF. The CDR3 DNA follows: TGCGCCAGCAGCTCCGGGACAGCCAACTACGAGCAGTACTTC.